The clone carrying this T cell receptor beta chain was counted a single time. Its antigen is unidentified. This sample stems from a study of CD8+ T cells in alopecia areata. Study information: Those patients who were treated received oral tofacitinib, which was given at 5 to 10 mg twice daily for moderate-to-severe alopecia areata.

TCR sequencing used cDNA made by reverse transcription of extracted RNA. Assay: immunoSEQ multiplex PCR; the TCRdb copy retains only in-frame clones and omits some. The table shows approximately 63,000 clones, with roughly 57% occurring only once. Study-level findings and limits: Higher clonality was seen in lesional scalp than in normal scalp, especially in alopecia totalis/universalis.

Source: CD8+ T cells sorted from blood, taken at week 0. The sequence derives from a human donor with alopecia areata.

In nucleotides, the CDR3 is TGTGCCAGCAGCACGGGACTAGCGGGAGTGTCCTCCTACGAGCAGTACTTC. Amino acid sequence: CASSTGLAGVSSYEQYF. The chain carries TRBV5-4 and TRBJ2-7, with TRBD2 matching 14 bases. Trimming removed 4 bases from V and 0 bases from J; junction bases left unmatched: 6. The CDR3 is 17 amino acids. Germline V gene sequence: CDR1 SGHNT, CDR2 YYREEE (reference sequence).